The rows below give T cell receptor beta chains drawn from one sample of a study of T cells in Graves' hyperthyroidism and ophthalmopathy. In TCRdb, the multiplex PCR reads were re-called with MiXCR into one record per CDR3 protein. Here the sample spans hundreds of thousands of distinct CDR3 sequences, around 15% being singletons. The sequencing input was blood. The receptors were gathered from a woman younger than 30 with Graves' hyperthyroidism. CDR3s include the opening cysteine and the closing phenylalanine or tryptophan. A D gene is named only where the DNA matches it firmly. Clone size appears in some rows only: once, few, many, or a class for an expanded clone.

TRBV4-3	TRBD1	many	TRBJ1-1	CASSQGWRGRRILNTEAFF	TGCGCCAGCAGCCAAGGATGGAGGGGGCGCAGGATATTGAACACTGAAGCTTTCTTT
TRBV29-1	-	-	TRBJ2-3	CSVDRGEPDTQYF	TGCAGCGTTGATAGGGGGGAGCCAGATACGCAGTATTTT
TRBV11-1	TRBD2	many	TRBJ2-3	CASSHGRLTDTQYF	TGTGCCAGCAGCCACGGGAGGCTCACAGATACGCAGTATTTT
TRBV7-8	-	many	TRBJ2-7	CASSLALGGNEQYF	TGTGCCAGCAGCTTAGCGCTGGGTGGGAACGAGCAGTACTTC
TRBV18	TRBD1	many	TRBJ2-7	CASSPPPRTGSWREQYF	TGTGCCAGCTCACCACCGCCCAGGACAGGGAGTTGGAGGGAGCAGTACTTC
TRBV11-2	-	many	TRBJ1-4	CASSLGGRIGEKLFF	TGTGCCAGCAGCTTAGGAGGAAGAATTGGTGAAAAACTGTTTTTT
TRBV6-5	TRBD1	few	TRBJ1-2	CASSYSGTGGKGYTF	TGTGCCAGCAGTTACTCGGGGACAGGGGGCAAAGGCTACACCTTC
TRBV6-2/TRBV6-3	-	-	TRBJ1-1	CASTDKVTEAFF	TGTGCCAGCACAGATAAGGTGACTGAAGCTTTCTTT
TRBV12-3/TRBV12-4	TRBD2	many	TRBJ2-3	CASSLLGLAGGTQYF	TGTGCCAGCAGCCTCCTGGGACTAGCGGGAGGAACGCAGTATTTT
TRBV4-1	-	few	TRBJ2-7	CASSQEPPPGYEQYF	TGCGCCAGCAGCCAGGAACCCCCTCCGGGCTACGAGCAGTACTTC
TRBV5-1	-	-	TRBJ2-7	CASSPRGGSPPYEQYF	TGCGCCAGCAGCCCCCGGGGAGGCAGCCCGCCCTACGAGCAGTACTTC
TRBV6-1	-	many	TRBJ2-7	CASSFLDLLSYEQYF	TGTGCCAGCAGTTTCCTAGACCTTCTTTCCTACGAGCAGTACTTC
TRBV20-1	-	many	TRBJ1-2	CSTKGWGESYGYTF	TGCAGTACGAAGGGTTGGGGGGAGAGCTATGGCTACACCTTC
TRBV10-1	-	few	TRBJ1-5	CASLMGHQPQHF	TGCGCCAGCCTTATGGGACATCAGCCCCAGCATTTT
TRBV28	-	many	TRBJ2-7	CASSFQGTYEQYF	TGTGCCAGCAGTTTTCAGGGGACCTACGAGCAGTACTTC
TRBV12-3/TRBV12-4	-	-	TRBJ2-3	CASSLSYADTQYF	TGTGCCAGCAGTTTGTCGTATGCAGATACGCAGTATTTT
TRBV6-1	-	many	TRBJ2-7	CASSLFKGPYEQYF	TGTGCCAGCAGTCTCTTTAAGGGGCCTTACGAGCAGTACTTC
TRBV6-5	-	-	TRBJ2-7	CASSYSHRETGYEQYF	TGTGCCAGCAGTTACTCGCATAGGGAGACGGGCTACGAGCAGTACTTC
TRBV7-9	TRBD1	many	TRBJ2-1	CASSLLGQGGNEQFF	TGTGCCAGCAGCTTGCTGGGACAGGGGGGCAATGAGCAGTTCTTC
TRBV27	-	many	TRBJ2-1	CASSSINNEQFF	TGTGCCAGCAGCAGTATAAACAATGAGCAGTTCTTC
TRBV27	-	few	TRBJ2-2	CASSLYRGQLNTGELFF	TGTGCCAGCAGTTTATACCGGGGACAACTTAACACCGGGGAGCTGTTTTTT
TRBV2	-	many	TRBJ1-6	CASRDPVRGMNSPLHF	TGTGCCAGCAGAGACCCCGTGCGAGGCATGAATTCACCCCTCCACTTT
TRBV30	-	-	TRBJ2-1	CAWSVRGDEQFF	TGTGCCTGGAGTGTAAGAGGAGATGAGCAGTTCTTC
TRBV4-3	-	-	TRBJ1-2	CASSQDLGPGSHYGYTF	TGCGCCAGCAGCCAAGATCTGGGGCCAGGATCTCACTATGGCTACACCTTC
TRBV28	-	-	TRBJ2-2	CASSFPAESSGELFF	TGTGCCAGCAGTTTCCCTGCAGAGAGTTCCGGGGAGCTGTTTTTT
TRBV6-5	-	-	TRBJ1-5	CASRSGHSNQPQHF	TGTGCCAGCAGATCAGGCCATAGCAATCAGCCCCAGCATTTT
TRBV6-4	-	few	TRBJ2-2	CASSEGANTGELFF	TGTGCCAGCAGTGAAGGGGCGAACACCGGGGAGCTGTTTTTT
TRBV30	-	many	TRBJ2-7	CAWSVGDDYEQYF	TGTGCCTGGAGTGTCGGGGACGACTACGAGCAGTACTTC
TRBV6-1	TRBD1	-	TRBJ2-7	CASSEGVGTGIYEQYF	TGTGCCAGCAGTGAAGGTGTGGGGACAGGGATCTACGAGCAGTACTTC